This TCR beta chain was identified in a study of blood T cell repertoires in COVID-19. Background on the study: The United States, Italy and Spain provided the acute and convalescent COVID-19 samples. Sample material is recorded as cDNA or gDNA derived from T cells, B-cell-depleted T cells, or PBMCs.

Profiled with immunoSEQ multiplex PCR; TCRdb holds only in-frame clones, not every one. The sample records almost 70,000 clones, 89% being singletons. The CDR3 has 15 amino acids. V was trimmed by 0 bases and J by 4 bases, leaving 13 bases between them. CDR1 SGHRS and CDR2 YFSETQ come from the germline V gene. The genes are TRBV5-1 and TRBJ1-2; D might be TRBD1 (5 bases). Sequencing input: peripheral blood. The receptor's source is a woman aged 50 to 60 with active COVID-19. The CDR3 DNA reads TGCGCCAGCAGCTTGGGGTACGCGGGGGGCTATGGCTACACCTTC. As protein: CASSLGYAGGYGYTF.